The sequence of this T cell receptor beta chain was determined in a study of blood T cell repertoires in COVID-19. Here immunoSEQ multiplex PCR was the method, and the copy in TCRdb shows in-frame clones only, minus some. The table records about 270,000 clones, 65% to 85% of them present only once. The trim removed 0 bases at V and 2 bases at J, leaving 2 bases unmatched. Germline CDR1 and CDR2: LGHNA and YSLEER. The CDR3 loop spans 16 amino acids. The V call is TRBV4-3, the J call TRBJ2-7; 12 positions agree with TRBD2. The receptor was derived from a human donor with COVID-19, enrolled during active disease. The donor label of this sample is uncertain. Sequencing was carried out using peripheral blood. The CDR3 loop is CASSQDRTSGTYEQYF. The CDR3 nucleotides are TGCGCCAGCAGCCAAGATCGGACTAGCGGGACCTACGAGCAGTACTTC.